Ten or more counts support the clone carrying this T cell receptor (beta chain). As yet, its antigen is unknown. The data originate from a study of identical twins. Study-wide findings and caveats: Beta out-of-frame sequences showed weaker excess sharing between twins. Abundant beta clonotypes from cord blood had fewer insertions, unlike memory repertoires, which showed none.

A universal primer binding site was introduced by template switching. The final cDNA contained unique molecular identifiers. TCRdb passed the 5' RACE reads through MiXCR, listing each CDR3 protein once. The table records about 890,000 distinct CDR3 sequences, 9% to 15% of them present only once. Germline-derived CDR1 and CDR2 are ENHRY and SYGVKD. The ends lost 0 bases at V and 2 bases at J; junction bases unmatched: 2. The CDR3 consists of 17 residues. These data also formed part of another study, on yellow fever vaccine responses in identical twins. Turning to that study: Twins reportedly appeared to share part of their vaccine T cell response while keeping part individual.

Material: PBMCs. The sequence derives from a woman under 30 in good health. This chain uses TRBV10-3 with TRBJ2-1; 12 bases align to TRBD2. The CDR3 nucleotides are TGTGCCATCAGTGAGTCGACTAGCGGGAGAACCTACAATGAGCAGTTCTTC. It translates to CAISESTSGRTYNEQFF.